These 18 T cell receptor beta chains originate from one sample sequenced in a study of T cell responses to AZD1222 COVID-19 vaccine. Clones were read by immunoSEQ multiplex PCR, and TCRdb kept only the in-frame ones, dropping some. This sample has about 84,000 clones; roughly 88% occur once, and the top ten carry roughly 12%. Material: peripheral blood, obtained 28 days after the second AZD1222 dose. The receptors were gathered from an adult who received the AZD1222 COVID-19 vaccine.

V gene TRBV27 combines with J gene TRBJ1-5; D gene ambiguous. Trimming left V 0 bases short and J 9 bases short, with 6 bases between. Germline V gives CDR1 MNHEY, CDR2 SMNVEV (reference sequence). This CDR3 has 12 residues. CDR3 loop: CASSLSYGPQHF. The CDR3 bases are TGTGCCAGCAGTTTATCGTACGGGCCCCAGCATTTT.

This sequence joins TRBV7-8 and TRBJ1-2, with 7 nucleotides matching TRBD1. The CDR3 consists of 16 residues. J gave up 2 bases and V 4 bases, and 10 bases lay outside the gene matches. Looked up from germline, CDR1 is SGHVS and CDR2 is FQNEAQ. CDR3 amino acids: CASSSTPDRANYGYTF. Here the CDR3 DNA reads TGTGCCAGCAGCTCCACGCCAGACAGGGCAAACTATGGCTACACCTTC.

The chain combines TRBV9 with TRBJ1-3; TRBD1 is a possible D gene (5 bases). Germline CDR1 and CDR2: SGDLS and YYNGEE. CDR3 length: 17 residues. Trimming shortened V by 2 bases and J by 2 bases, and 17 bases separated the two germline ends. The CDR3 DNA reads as TGTGCCAGCAGCGTGGGCCCAGCAGGGCTGGCTGGAAACACCATATATTTT. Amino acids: CASSVGPAGLAGNTIYF.

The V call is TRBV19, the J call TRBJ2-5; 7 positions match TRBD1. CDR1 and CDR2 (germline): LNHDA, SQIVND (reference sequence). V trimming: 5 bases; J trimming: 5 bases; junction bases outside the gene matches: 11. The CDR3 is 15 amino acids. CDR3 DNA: TGTGCCAGTAGTTCAGGACAGGCCCAGGGGGAGACCCAGTACTTC. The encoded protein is CASSSGQAQGETQYF.

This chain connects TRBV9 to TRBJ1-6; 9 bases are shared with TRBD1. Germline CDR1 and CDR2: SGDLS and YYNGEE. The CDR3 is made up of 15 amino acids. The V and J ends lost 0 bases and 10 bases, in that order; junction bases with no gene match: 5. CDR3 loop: CASSVEGTGWSPLHF. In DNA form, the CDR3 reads TGTGCCAGCAGCGTAGAAGGGACAGGGTGGTCACCCCTCCACTTT.

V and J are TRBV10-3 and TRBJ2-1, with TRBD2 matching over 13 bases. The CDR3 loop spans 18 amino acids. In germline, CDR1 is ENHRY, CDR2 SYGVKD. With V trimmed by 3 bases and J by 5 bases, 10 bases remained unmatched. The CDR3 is CAISDNRGGLAGNNEQFF. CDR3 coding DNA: TGTGCCATCAGTGACAACAGGGGGGGACTAGCGGGAAACAATGAGCAGTTCTTC.

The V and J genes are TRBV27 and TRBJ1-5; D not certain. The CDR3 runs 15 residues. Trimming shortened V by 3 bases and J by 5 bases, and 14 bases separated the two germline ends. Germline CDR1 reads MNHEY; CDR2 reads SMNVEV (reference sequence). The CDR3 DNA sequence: TGTGCCAGCAGTTTGAGCCGGGTAGTTGATCAGCCCCAGCATTTT. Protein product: CASSLSRVVDQPQHF.

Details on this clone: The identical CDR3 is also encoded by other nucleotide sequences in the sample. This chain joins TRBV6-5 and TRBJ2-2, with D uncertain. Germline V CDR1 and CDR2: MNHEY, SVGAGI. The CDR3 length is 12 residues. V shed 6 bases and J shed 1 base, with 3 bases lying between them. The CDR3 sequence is CASRRNTGELFF. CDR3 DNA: TGTGCCAGCAGACGGAACACCGGGGAGCTGTTTTTT.

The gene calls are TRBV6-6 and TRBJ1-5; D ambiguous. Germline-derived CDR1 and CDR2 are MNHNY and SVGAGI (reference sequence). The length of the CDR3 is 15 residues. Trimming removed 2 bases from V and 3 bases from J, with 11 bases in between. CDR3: CASSYELGDNQPQHF. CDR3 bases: TGTGCCAGCAGTTACGAGTTGGGTGACAATCAGCCCCAGCATTTT.

The DNA for the CDR3 is TGTGCCAGCAGTCTAGCGGGACTAGCCAAAAACATTCAGTACTTC. Translation: CASSLAGLAKNIQYF. The rearrangement uses TRBV11-3 and TRBJ2-4; 9 positions agree with TRBD2. The J segment lost 0 bases and the V segment lost 6 bases, leaving 3 bases of the junction unmatched. This CDR3 contains 15 residues. The V gene's germline CDR1 is SGHNT and CDR2 YENEEA.

The CDR3 protein is CASSRTGVQGNYGYTF. The CDR3 DNA sequence: TGTGCCAGCAGTCGGACAGGGGTTCAGGGGAATTATGGCTACACCTTC. This rearrangement joins TRBV27 to TRBJ1-2; 9 bases are a match to TRBD1. Germline CDR1 MNHEY, CDR2 SMNVEV (reference sequence). The CDR3 extends over 16 amino acids. V shed 5 bases and J 5 bases; nucleotides not matched to a gene: 12.

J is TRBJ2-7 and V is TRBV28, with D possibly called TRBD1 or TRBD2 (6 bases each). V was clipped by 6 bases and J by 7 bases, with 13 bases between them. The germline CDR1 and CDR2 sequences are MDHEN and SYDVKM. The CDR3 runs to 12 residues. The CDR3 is CASSSTGREQYV. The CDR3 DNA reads TGTGCCAGCAGCTCTACAGGGAGGGAGCAGTACGTC.

The CDR3 bases are TGTGCCAGCAGTCAGGTGGCAACCGGGGAGCTGTTTTTT. Its protein product is CASSQVATGELFF. The chain has TRBV12-3 or TRBV12-4 and TRBJ2-2; D remains unclear. CDR3 length: 13 residues. V was pared by 5 bases and J by 5 bases, with 9 bases between.

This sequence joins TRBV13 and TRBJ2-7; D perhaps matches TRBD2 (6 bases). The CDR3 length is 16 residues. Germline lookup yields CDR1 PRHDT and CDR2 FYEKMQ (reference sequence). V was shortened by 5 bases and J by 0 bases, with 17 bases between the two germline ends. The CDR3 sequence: CASSPGSQGGSYEQYF. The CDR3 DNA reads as TGTGCCAGCAGCCCAGGGAGTCAGGGAGGCTCCTACGAGCAGTACTTC.

The CDR3 sequence: CASSQALGQNYGYTF. The CDR3 region has the DNA TGCGCCAGCAGCCAAGCGCTCGGGCAGAACTATGGCTACACCTTC. The chain recombines TRBV4-3 with TRBJ1-2; no definite D call. CDR1 is LGHNA and CDR2 is YSLEER in the germline V gene. Between the trimmed V and J ends, which lost 1 base and 2 bases, there was a span of 11 bases. This CDR3 contains 15 residues.

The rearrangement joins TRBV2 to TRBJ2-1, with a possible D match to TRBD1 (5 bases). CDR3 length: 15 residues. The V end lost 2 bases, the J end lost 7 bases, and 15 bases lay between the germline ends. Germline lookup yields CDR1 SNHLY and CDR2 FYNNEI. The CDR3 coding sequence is TGTGCCAGCAGTGAAACACGACAGAATGGGAATGAGCAGTTCTTC. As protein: CASSETRQNGNEQFF.

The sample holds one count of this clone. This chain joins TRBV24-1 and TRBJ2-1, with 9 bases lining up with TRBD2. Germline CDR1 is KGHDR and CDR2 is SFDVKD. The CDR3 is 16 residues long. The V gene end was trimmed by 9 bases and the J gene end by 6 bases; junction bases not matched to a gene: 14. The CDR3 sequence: CATLGPSGGRANEQFF. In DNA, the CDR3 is TGTGCCACCTTGGGCCCTTCTGGCGGGAGGGCCAATGAGCAGTTCTTC.

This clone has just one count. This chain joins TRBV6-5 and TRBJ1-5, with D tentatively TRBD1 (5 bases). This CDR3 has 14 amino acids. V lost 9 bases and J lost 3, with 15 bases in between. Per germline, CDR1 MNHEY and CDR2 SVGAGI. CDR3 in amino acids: CASLDTGFNQPQHF. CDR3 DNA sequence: TGTGCCAGTCTGGACACGGGCTTCAATCAGCCCCAGCATTTT.